In this sample, the clone carrying this T cell receptor beta chain is medium-sized. Its specificity is unknown. This sample is drawn from a study of OX40 agonist ivuxolimab in advanced cancers. Whole-study context: While on treatment, patients had intravenous ivuxolimab at 0.01 to 10 mg/kg every 2 weeks. Three patients, one with hepatocellular carcinoma and two with cutaneous melanoma, achieved partial responses.

Clones were read by immunoSEQ multiplex PCR, and TCRdb kept only the in-frame ones, dropping some. The table has roughly 5,300 clones, roughly three fifths seen once. Findings and limits, study-wide: Part of the nonresponder group also had normalized T-cell clonal expansion that was low. The study found among the lowest clonal expansion in partial responders at 0.1-3.0 mg/kg.

Germline assignment: CDR1 SQVTM and CDR2 ANQGSEA. This CDR3 spans 11 amino acids. The rearrangement links TRBV29-1 to TRBJ2-7, with D possibly matching TRBD2 (6 bases). The receptor comes from an adult with an advanced solid tumor such as melanoma, head and neck, liver or kidney cancer. The sequencing here drew on CD4+ or CD8+ T cells sorted from blood, taken in a trial of the OX40 agonist ivuxolimab. CDR3 residues: CTEGMTYEQYF. Here the CDR3 DNA reads TGCACGGAGGGGATGACCTACGAGCAGTACTTC.